This is a list of T cell receptor beta chains from one sample in a study of blood T cell repertoires in COVID-19. Assay: immunoSEQ multiplex PCR; the TCRdb copy retains only in-frame clones and omits some. Counted here are around 470,000 clones, 90% occurring once; the ten biggest clones make up roughly 0.66%. Sequencing was performed on PBMCs or T cells enriched from blood (not recorded which). These receptors all come from a young man who had recovered from COVID-19. Both conserved end residues are part of each CDR3. D genes are given only for firm matches. Clone sizes are given selectively: once, few, many, or a class where the clone is expanded.

J gene: TRBJ1-5
clone size: few
V gene: TRBV2
D gene: NA
CDR3 DNA: TGTGCCAGCGAAAGTGGCAGGGCGTCTCATCAGCCCCAGCATTTT
CDR3 protein: CASESGRASHQPQHF

J gene: TRBJ1-5
clone size: few
V gene: TRBV30
D gene: NA
CDR3 DNA: TGTGCCTGGAGTGAGGTCGGGATCAATCAGCCCCAGCATTTT
CDR3 protein: CAWSEVGINQPQHF

J gene: TRBJ2-7
clone size: NA
V gene: TRBV11-2
D gene: TRBD1
CDR3 DNA: TGTGCCAGCAGCTTAGACGGGGGGACAGGGCTGTTTGACGAGCAGTACTTC
CDR3 protein: CASSLDGGTGLFDEQYF

J gene: TRBJ2-7
clone size: NA
V gene: TRBV14
D gene: TRBD1
CDR3 DNA: TGTGCCAGCAGCCAAGTACCGGGACAGGGCTACGAGCAGTACTTC
CDR3 protein: CASSQVPGQGYEQYF

J gene: TRBJ2-7
clone size: NA
V gene: TRBV5-1
D gene: TRBD1
CDR3 DNA: TGCGCCAGCAACCAAGGACAGGTACCCTACGAGCAGTACTTC
CDR3 protein: CASNQGQVPYEQYF

J gene: TRBJ1-1
clone size: NA
V gene: TRBV2
D gene: NA
CDR3 DNA: TGTGCCAGCAGTGAATTGTTAGACACTGAAGCTTTCTTT
CDR3 protein: CASSELLDTEAFF

J gene: TRBJ1-6
clone size: NA
V gene: TRBV16
D gene: NA
CDR3 DNA: TGTGCCAGCAGCCAATACGGGAATTCACCCCTCCACTTT
CDR3 protein: CASSQYGNSPLHF

J gene: TRBJ2-3
clone size: NA
V gene: TRBV2
D gene: NA
CDR3 DNA: TGTGCCAGCAGTGTTGCAGACACAGATACGCAGTATTTT
CDR3 protein: CASSVADTDTQYF

J gene: TRBJ2-1
clone size: NA
V gene: TRBV5-8
D gene: NA
CDR3 DNA: TGTGCCAGCAGCCCTCTTTTTTACAATGAGCAGTTCTTC
CDR3 protein: CASSPLFYNEQFF

J gene: TRBJ1-6
clone size: few
V gene: TRBV10-3
D gene: TRBD1
CDR3 DNA: TGTGCCATCAGTGATCCCGGGACAGTATATAATTCACCCCTCCACTTT
CDR3 protein: CAISDPGTVYNSPLHF

J gene: TRBJ1-2
clone size: NA
V gene: TRBV12-3/TRBV12-4
D gene: NA
CDR3 DNA: TGTGCCAGCAGTTTAGACCTCGGCTATGGCTACACCTTC
CDR3 protein: CASSLDLGYGYTF

J gene: TRBJ2-7
clone size: NA
V gene: TRBV14
D gene: NA
CDR3 DNA: TGTGCCAGCAGCCCTAACGGGGTGACCTACGAGCAGTACTTC
CDR3 protein: CASSPNGVTYEQYF

J gene: TRBJ2-3
clone size: NA
V gene: TRBV3-1/TRBV3-2
D gene: NA
CDR3 DNA: TGTGCCAGCAGCCCCTCGGCGGGAAGCACAGATACGCAGTATTTT
CDR3 protein: CASSPSAGSTDTQYF

J gene: TRBJ1-2
clone size: once
V gene: TRBV29-1
D gene: NA
CDR3 DNA: TGCAGCGTTGTTCCCCACAGGTTGGGGTCCTATGGCTACACCTTC
CDR3 protein: CSVVPHRLGSYGYTF

J gene: TRBJ2-1
clone size: NA
V gene: TRBV7-8
D gene: NA
CDR3 DNA: TGTGCCAGCAGCGCCCCTCTGAGCGTGAGCTCCTACAATGAGCAGTTCTTC
CDR3 protein: CASSAPLSVSSYNEQFF

J gene: TRBJ1-5
clone size: NA
V gene: TRBV5-6
D gene: NA
CDR3 DNA: TGTGCCAGCAGCTTGTATTGGCAGGGCAATCAGCCCCAGCATTTT
CDR3 protein: CASSLYWQGNQPQHF

J gene: TRBJ2-4
clone size: NA
V gene: TRBV28
D gene: TRBD1
CDR3 DNA: TGTGCCAGCAGTTCTTACACAGGGGCGGGCAAAAACATTCAGTACTTC
CDR3 protein: CASSSYTGAGKNIQYF

J gene: TRBJ1-2
clone size: NA
V gene: TRBV19
D gene: TRBD1
CDR3 DNA: TGTGCCGCCGAGGACAGGGGCTATGGCTACACCTTC
CDR3 protein: CAAEDRGYGYTF

J gene: TRBJ2-1
clone size: NA
V gene: TRBV27
D gene: NA
CDR3 DNA: TGTGCCAGCAGTTTACGGAGAGGAGGGAATGAGCAGTTCTTC
CDR3 protein: CASSLRRGGNEQFF

J gene: TRBJ2-3
clone size: once
V gene: TRBV3-1/TRBV3-2
D gene: TRBD2
CDR3 DNA: TGTGCCAGCAGCGGACTAGCGGGAGCCACTTTCGGAGATACGCAGTATTTT
CDR3 protein: CASSGLAGATFGDTQYF

J gene: TRBJ2-2
clone size: NA
V gene: TRBV4-1
D gene: NA
CDR3 DNA: TGCGCCAGCAGCCAGTGGGAGTCTAGCGGGGAGCTGTTTTTT
CDR3 protein: CASSQWESSGELFF

J gene: TRBJ2-2
clone size: NA
V gene: TRBV19
D gene: TRBD2
CDR3 DNA: TGTGCCAGTACACTCCTACCGGGAGGGCTCCCCGGGGAGCTGTTTTTT
CDR3 protein: CASTLLPGGLPGELFF

J gene: TRBJ1-3
clone size: NA
V gene: TRBV28
D gene: NA
CDR3 DNA: TGTGCCAGCAGGTTTGGGCGGGGGGCTGGAAACACCATATATTTT
CDR3 protein: CASRFGRGAGNTIYF

J gene: TRBJ2-2
clone size: NA
V gene: TRBV3-1/TRBV3-2
D gene: NA
CDR3 DNA: TGTGCCAGCAGCCACTCGGACACATCGAACACCGGGGAGCTGTTTTTT
CDR3 protein: CASSHSDTSNTGELFF

J gene: TRBJ2-5
clone size: few
V gene: TRBV10-2
D gene: NA
CDR3 DNA: TGCGCCAGCAGTGACAGAAAACAAGAGACCCAGTACTTC
CDR3 protein: CASSDRKQETQYF

J gene: TRBJ1-5
clone size: NA
V gene: TRBV3-1/TRBV3-2
D gene: TRBD1
CDR3 DNA: TGTGCCAGCAGCCAAGGAGTCCGGGACAGTGAAGATCAGCCCCAGCATTTT
CDR3 protein: CASSQGVRDSEDQPQHF

J gene: TRBJ2-7
clone size: NA
V gene: TRBV10-2
D gene: NA
CDR3 DNA: TGCGCCAGCTACCTTAGCGCGAGCTCCTACGAGCAGTACTTC
CDR3 protein: CASYLSASSYEQYF

J gene: TRBJ1-4
clone size: NA
V gene: TRBV30
D gene: TRBD1
CDR3 DNA: TGTGCCTGGAGTGTAGGACAGGTCGGAAAACTGTTTTTT
CDR3 protein: CAWSVGQVGKLFF

J gene: TRBJ2-3
clone size: NA
V gene: TRBV11-1
D gene: NA
CDR3 DNA: TGTGCCAGCAGCCCAGGACGGGGAGAGACGCAGTATTTT
CDR3 protein: CASSPGRGETQYF

J gene: TRBJ1-2
clone size: NA
V gene: TRBV24-1
D gene: NA
CDR3 DNA: TGTGCCACCAGTGATTCGACCGTCGACAGGACCTACAACTATGGCTACACCTTC
CDR3 protein: CATSDSTVDRTYNYGYTF

J gene: TRBJ1-4
clone size: NA
V gene: TRBV5-1
D gene: NA
CDR3 DNA: TGCGCCAGCAGCTTGACGGTTTACAGGGATAATGAAAAACTGTTTTTT
CDR3 protein: CASSLTVYRDNEKLFF

J gene: TRBJ1-2
clone size: NA
V gene: TRBV10-3
D gene: TRBD1
CDR3 DNA: TGTGCCATCAGATTGGGACAGGATTATGGCTACACCTTC
CDR3 protein: CAIRLGQDYGYTF

J gene: TRBJ1-2
clone size: once
V gene: TRBV5-5
D gene: NA
CDR3 DNA: TGTGCCAGCAGCTTGGTTCGGTCCTACTATGGCTACACCTTC
CDR3 protein: CASSLVRSYYGYTF

J gene: TRBJ1-6
clone size: few
V gene: TRBV19
D gene: TRBD1
CDR3 DNA: TGTGCCAGCTCGAAATGGGACAGGGATCCCCTCCACTTT
CDR3 protein: CASSKWDRDPLHF

J gene: TRBJ1-2
clone size: NA
V gene: TRBV6-1
D gene: TRBD1
CDR3 DNA: TGTGCCAGCAGTGAAGCGCGACAGGGGGCGCGCGGCTACACCTTC
CDR3 protein: CASSEARQGARGYTF

J gene: TRBJ1-2
clone size: few
V gene: TRBV2
D gene: TRBD1
CDR3 DNA: TGTGCCAGCAATGGACAGGGGGGTCCTATCGCCTTC
CDR3 protein: CASNGQGGPIAF

J gene: TRBJ2-2
clone size: NA
V gene: TRBV11-3
D gene: NA
CDR3 DNA: TGTGCCAGCCGGTCGGCAGGGGAGTCGGGCGGGGAGCTGTTTTTT
CDR3 protein: CASRSAGESGGELFF

J gene: TRBJ1-1
clone size: few
V gene: TRBV2
D gene: NA
CDR3 DNA: TGTGCCAGCAGTGCCACCAGGAACACTGAAGCTTTCTTT
CDR3 protein: CASSATRNTEAFF

J gene: TRBJ2-1
clone size: once
V gene: TRBV5-1
D gene: TRBD1
CDR3 DNA: TGCGCCAGCAGCTTCAGGGACAGCTCCTACAATGAGCAGTTCTTC
CDR3 protein: CASSFRDSSYNEQFF

J gene: TRBJ2-1
clone size: NA
V gene: TRBV11-2
D gene: TRBD2
CDR3 DNA: TGTGCCAGCAGCTTAGCTGGCGGGAGAAGCTACAATGAGCAGTTCTTC
CDR3 protein: CASSLAGGRSYNEQFF

J gene: TRBJ2-2
clone size: NA
V gene: TRBV5-1
D gene: TRBD1
CDR3 DNA: TGCGCCAGCAGCCTGGGACAGATCAACACCGGGGAGCTGTTTTTT
CDR3 protein: CASSLGQINTGELFF

J gene: TRBJ2-7
clone size: NA
V gene: TRBV3-1/TRBV3-2
D gene: TRBD2
CDR3 DNA: TGTGCCAGCTCCAGGACTAGCGGGAAAAGCGAGCAGTACTTC
CDR3 protein: CASSRTSGKSEQYF